This passage covers 21 T cell receptor beta chains from one sample sequenced in a study of T cell responses to AZD1222 COVID-19 vaccine. Data came from immunoSEQ multiplex PCR; TCRdb stores just in-frame clones and leaves some out. The repertoire includes some 110,000 clones, approximately 85% of them detected once, and roughly 3.9% sits in the top ten. Sample: peripheral blood, taken on day 0 of MenACWY control vaccination. These receptors all stem from an adult in good health.

The CDR3 here is CASSLGRRSSYEQYF. The CDR3 DNA is TGTGCCAGCAGCTTAGGACGACGGAGCTCCTACGAGCAGTACTTC. The chain is built from TRBV11-1 and TRBJ2-7; no firm D call. The CDR3 totals 15 residues. Trimming removed 1 base at V and 0 bases at J, with 10 bases between. Germline assignment: CDR1 SGHAT and CDR2 FQDESV (reference sequence).

The chain recombines TRBV29-1 with TRBJ2-3; 10 positions agree with TRBD2. CDR1 is SQVTM and CDR2 is ANQGSEA in the germline V gene. This CDR3 comprises 16 residues. J gave up 4 bases and V 5 bases, and 12 bases lay outside the gene matches. The CDR3 region has the DNA TGCAGCGTTCGCGTGAAAAGCGGGGGGGTACCAGATACGCAGTATTTT. This translates into CSVRVKSGGVPDTQYF.

The rearrangement joins TRBV6-2 or TRBV6-3 to TRBJ2-3, with TRBD2 matching over 16 bases. CDR1 is MNHEY, CDR2 SVGEGT, per germline. The CDR3 runs 19 residues. V gave up 0 bases and J gave up 0 bases; unmatched junction bases: 3. For the CDR3, the DNA is TGTGCCAGCAGTTACTCCGGGACTAGCGGGGGGGCTAGCACAGATACGCAGTATTTT. It specifies CASSYSGTSGGASTDTQYF.

This chain connects TRBV7-2 to TRBJ2-5, with unresolved D. This CDR3 has 14 residues. Between the trimmed V and J ends, which lost 3 bases and 3 bases, there was a span of 11 bases. CDR1 is SGHTA and CDR2 is FQGNSA in the germline V gene. CDR3 in amino acids: CASSFNQGKETQYF. The CDR3 DNA is TGTGCCAGCAGCTTCAACCAAGGGAAAGAGACCCAGTACTTC.

This rearrangement joins TRBV10-1 to TRBJ1-1; D uncertain. Trimming pared 7 bases from V and 1 base from J, leaving 19 bases between. CDR3 size: 16 residues. Germline CDR1 WNHNN, CDR2 SYGVQD (reference sequence). The CDR3 nucleotides are TGCGCCAGCAAGGATCCGGGAGCCGGAACGAACACTGAAGCTTTCTTT. As protein: CASKDPGAGTNTEAFF.

The chain couples TRBV30 to TRBJ1-1; the match to TRBD1 covers 8 bases. From germline, CDR1 is GTSNPN and CDR2 SVGIG (reference sequence). The CDR3 totals 12 residues. The V gene end was trimmed by 8 bases and the J gene end by 1 base; junction bases not matched to a gene: 3. The CDR3 here is CAKDRENTEAFF. CDR3 DNA: TGTGCCAAGGACAGGGAGAACACTGAAGCTTTCTTT.

This clone turned up a few times. V gene TRBV9 combines with J gene TRBJ2-3; no clear D. The CDR3 is 14 residues long. The V and J ends lost 1 base and 1 base respectively, with 7 bases between them. Germline V lookup: CDR1 SGDLS, CDR2 YYNGEE. CDR3 sequence (DNA): TGTGCCAGCAGCGTAAGGCTCGGCACAGATACGCAGTATTTT. Translation gives CASSVRLGTDTQYF.

The V call is TRBV27, the J call TRBJ1-2; TRBD1 matches 7 bases. CDR3 size: 12 residues. CDR1 MNHEY and CDR2 SMNVEV come from the germline V gene (reference sequence). After removal of 6 bases from V and 6 bases from J, the junction contained 4 bases not matched to a gene. For the CDR3, the DNA is TGTGCCAGCAGGGGGACAGCGGATGGCTACACCTTC. It translates to CASRGTADGYTF.

The sample holds one count of this clone. The chain combines TRBV5-6 with TRBJ1-2; 10 nucleotides agree with TRBD1. The CDR3 length is 15 residues. Germline CDR1 is SGHDT and CDR2 is YYEEEE. Germline trimming cut 4 bases from V and 6 bases from J; bases unmatched to any gene: 9. The CDR3 protein is CASSPDRGRLDGYTF. CDR3 bases: TGTGCCAGCAGCCCCGACAGGGGGCGCTTGGATGGCTACACCTTC.

The V gene is TRBV28, the J gene TRBJ2-3, with 7 bases that match TRBD1. The CDR3 totals 14 residues. The ends lost 7 bases at V and 4 bases at J; junction bases unmatched: 8. The germline V gene encodes CDR1 MDHEN and CDR2 SYDVKM. The CDR3 protein is CASINRGSADTQYF. The CDR3 DNA reads as TGTGCCAGCATCAACAGGGGTTCGGCAGATACGCAGTATTTT.

This chain links TRBV14 with TRBJ1-2; unclear D gene. V was clipped by 4 bases and J by 3 bases, with 21 bases between them. This CDR3 has 17 amino acids. The germline gives CDR1 SGHDN, CDR2 FVKESK. CDR3 coding DNA: TGTGCCAGCAGCCCTCCCTTCTCGGTCCCGGGAGACTATGGCTACACCTTC. As protein: CASSPPFSVPGDYGYTF.

The V and J genes are TRBV5-1 and TRBJ1-1; 7 bases match TRBD1. Per the germline V gene, CDR1 is SGHRS and CDR2 is YFSETQ. The junction had 14 bases not matched to a gene; V was cut back by 4 bases and J by 2 bases. The CDR3 is 17 residues long. CDR3 DNA sequence: TGCGCCAGCAGCCTGACAAGGACAGGACAGCAAAACACTGAAGCTTTCTTT. Protein: CASSLTRTGQQNTEAFF.

The chain combines TRBV7-8 with TRBJ1-2; a possible D gene is TRBD1 (5 bases). Germline V CDR1 and CDR2: SGHVS, FQNEAQ. V was pared by 8 bases and J by 4 bases, with 17 bases between. The CDR3 runs 14 residues. The CDR3, as DNA: TGTGCCAGCGGCAACAGGTCTGTCGGCTATGGCTACACCTTC. Residues: CASGNRSVGYGYTF.

CDR3 residues: CASSPRESYYEQYF. DNA for the CDR3: TGTGCCAGCAGTCCGCGTGAGTCCTACTACGAGCAGTACTTC. The chain recombines TRBV27 with TRBJ2-7; no clear D. The V and J ends lost 5 bases and 3 bases respectively, with 14 bases between them. Germline CDR1 and CDR2: MNHEY and SMNVEV (reference sequence). The CDR3 length is 14 residues.

As DNA, the CDR3 is TGTGCCAGCAGCCCGGGACAGACCCACTCCTACGAGCAGTACTTC. This gives the protein CASSPGQTHSYEQYF. This chain uses TRBV14 with TRBJ2-7, with 7 bases matching TRBD1. This CDR3 is 15 amino acids long. The V segment lost 4 bases and the J segment 0 bases; nucleotides outside the gene matches: 6. Germline V gene data show CDR1 as SGHDN and CDR2 as FVKESK.

The V and J genes are TRBV30 and TRBJ1-2; TRBD1 matches at 11 bases. The CDR3 length is 16 residues. J lost 2 bases, V lost 0 bases, and 5 bases had no gene match. The germline V gene encodes CDR1 GTSNPN and CDR2 SVGIG (reference sequence). The CDR3 sequence is CAWSVPGQGGNYGYTF. The CDR3 nucleotides read TGTGCCTGGAGTGTCCCGGGACAGGGGGGGAACTATGGCTACACCTTC.

The V and J genes are TRBV6-5 and TRBJ2-4; D gene uncertain. V lost 6 bases and J 0 bases, leaving 6 bases between the germline ends. The germline V gene has CDR1 MNHEY and CDR2 SVGAGI. The CDR3 extends over 13 amino acids. As DNA, the CDR3 is TGTGCCAGCAGGTCGATAGCCAAAAACATTCAGTACTTC. Amino acids: CASRSIAKNIQYF.

The J gene is TRBJ1-3, the V gene TRBV5-1; D unresolved. V was clipped by 3 bases and J by 0 bases, with 13 bases between them. The CDR3 is 16 amino acids. Germline assignment: CDR1 SGHRS and CDR2 YFSETQ. CDR3 in amino acids: CASSSTLLSSGNTIYF. The CDR3 DNA reads TGCGCCAGCAGCTCGACCCTCTTGAGCTCTGGAAACACCATATATTTT.

CDR3 region: CASSLVGQGGTDTQYF. CDR3 sequence (DNA): TGTGCCAGCAGCTTGGTGGGGCAGGGAGGCACAGATACGCAGTATTTT. This chain links TRBV5-6 with TRBJ2-3; D might be TRBD1 or TRBD2, each matching 5 bases. Trimming cost V 0 bases and J 1 base, with 12 bases left between them. The CDR3 runs to 16 residues. CDR1 is SGHDT, CDR2 YYEEEE, per germline.

V gene TRBV5-4 combines with J gene TRBJ1-2; no clear D gene. Trimming cost V 0 bases and J 4 bases, with 16 bases left between them. The CDR3 runs 16 residues. Germline CDR1 reads SGHNT; CDR2 reads YYREEE (reference sequence). CDR3 DNA sequence: TGTGCCAGCAGCTTGGCCTCAGGCCCCCGGGGCTATGGCTACACCTTC. It yields the protein CASSLASGPRGYGYTF.

The chain has TRBV2 and TRBJ2-3; weak D call: TRBD1 (5 bases). Germline V gives CDR1 SNHLY, CDR2 FYNNEI. This CDR3 contains 20 residues. With 6 bases removed from V and 0 bases from J, the gap between germline ends came to 28 bases. CDR3 coding DNA: TGTGCCAGCAGCCATAAACCAGGACGGCAGGGCGAGGTGAGCACAGATACGCAGTATTTT. Amino acids: CASSHKPGRQGEVSTDTQYF.